The sequence of this T cell receptor beta chain was determined in a study of OX40 agonist ivuxolimab in advanced cancers. In the study overall: Among those enrolled, mean age was about 63 years (range about 23 to 85) and 82.7% were male. Study-level findings and limits: Low normalized clonal expansion also occurred in some nonresponding patients.

Some clones are missing from TCRdb's copy, which holds only in-frame ones; the method was immunoSEQ multiplex PCR. Among 91,000 or so clones listed, approximately 94% were seen once. On cycle 4 day 1 and cycle 7 day 1, as well as at baseline, blood was sampled. A remark on this clone: Its antigen is as yet unknown.

CDR3 length equals 14 residues. V was cut by 6 bases and J by 7 bases, with 16 bases left in between. Germline V gene lookup returns CDR1 MDHEN and CDR2 SYDVKM. The sample here was CD4+ or CD8+ T cells sorted from blood, taken in a trial of the OX40 agonist ivuxolimab. The chain carries TRBV28 and TRBJ1-5, with D possibly TRBD1 on 6 matching bases. This TCR derives from an adult with an advanced solid tumor such as melanoma, head and neck, liver or kidney cancer. The CDR3, as DNA: TGTGCCAGCAGCGAGGGGGGGCCTGGGCAGCCCCAGCATTTT. Translating it yields CASSEGGPGQPQHF.